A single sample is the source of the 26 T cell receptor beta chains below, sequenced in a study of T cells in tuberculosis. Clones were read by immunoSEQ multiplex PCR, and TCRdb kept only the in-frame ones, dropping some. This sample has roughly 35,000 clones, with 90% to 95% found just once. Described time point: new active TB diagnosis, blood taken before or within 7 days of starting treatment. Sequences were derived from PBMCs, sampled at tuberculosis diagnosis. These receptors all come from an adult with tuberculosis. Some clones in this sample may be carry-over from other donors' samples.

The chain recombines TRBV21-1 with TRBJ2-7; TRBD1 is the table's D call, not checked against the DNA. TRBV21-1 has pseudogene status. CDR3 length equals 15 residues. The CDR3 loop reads CASSKEDSLYYEQYF. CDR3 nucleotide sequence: TGTGCCAGCAGCAAAGAGGACAGCCTATACTACGAGCAGTACTTC.

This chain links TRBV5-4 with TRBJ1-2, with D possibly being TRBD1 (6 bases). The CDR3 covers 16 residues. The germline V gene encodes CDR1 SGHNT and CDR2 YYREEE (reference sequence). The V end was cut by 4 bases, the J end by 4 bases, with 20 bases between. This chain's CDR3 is CASSPWNTGTIYGYTF. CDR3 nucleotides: TGTGCCAGCAGCCCTTGGAACACAGGGACCATCTATGGCTACACCTTC.

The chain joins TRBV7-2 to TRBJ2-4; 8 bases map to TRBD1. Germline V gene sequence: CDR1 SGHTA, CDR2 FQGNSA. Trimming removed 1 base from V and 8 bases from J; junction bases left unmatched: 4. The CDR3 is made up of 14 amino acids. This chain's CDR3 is CASSLDRGKYIQYF. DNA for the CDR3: TGTGCCAGCAGCTTAGACAGGGGGAAGTACATTCAGTACTTC.

CDR3 DNA sequence: TGCGCCAGCACCCGCTTGGAGGCGGGGGACCACTACAATGAGCAGTTCTTC. Its translation is CASTRLEAGDHYNEQFF. The chain links TRBV5-1 to TRBJ2-1; 7 bases fit TRBD2. V dropped 6 bases and J dropped 3; count of bases not matched to a gene: 15. This CDR3 region has 17 residues. The germline V gene encodes CDR1 SGHRS and CDR2 YFSETQ.

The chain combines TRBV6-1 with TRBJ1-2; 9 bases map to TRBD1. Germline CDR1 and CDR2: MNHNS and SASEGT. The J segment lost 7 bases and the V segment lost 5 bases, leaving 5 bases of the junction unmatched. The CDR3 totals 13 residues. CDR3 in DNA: TGTGCCAGCAGTTCTGGACAGGGGTCTGGCTACACCTTC. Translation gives CASSSGQGSGYTF.

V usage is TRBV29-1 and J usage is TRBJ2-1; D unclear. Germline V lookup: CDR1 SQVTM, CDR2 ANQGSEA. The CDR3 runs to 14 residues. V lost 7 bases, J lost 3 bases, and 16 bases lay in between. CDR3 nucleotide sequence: TGCAGCGCTTACTCCATACCGGGCTACAATGAGCAGTTCTTC. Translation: CSAYSIPGYNEQFF.

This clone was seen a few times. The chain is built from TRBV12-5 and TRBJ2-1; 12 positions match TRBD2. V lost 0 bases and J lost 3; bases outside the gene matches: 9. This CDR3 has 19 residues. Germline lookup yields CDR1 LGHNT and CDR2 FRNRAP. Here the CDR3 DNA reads TGTGCTAGTGGTTTGGTAAGGGACGGGGGACTAGCGGGCTACAATGAGCAGTTCTTC. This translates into CASGLVRDGGLAGYNEQFF.

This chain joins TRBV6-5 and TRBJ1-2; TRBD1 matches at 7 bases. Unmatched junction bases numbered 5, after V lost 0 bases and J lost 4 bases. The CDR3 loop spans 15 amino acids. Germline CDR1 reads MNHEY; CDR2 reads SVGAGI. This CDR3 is CASSYSGTAGYGYTF. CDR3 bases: TGTGCCAGCAGTTACTCGGGGACAGCAGGCTATGGCTACACCTTC.

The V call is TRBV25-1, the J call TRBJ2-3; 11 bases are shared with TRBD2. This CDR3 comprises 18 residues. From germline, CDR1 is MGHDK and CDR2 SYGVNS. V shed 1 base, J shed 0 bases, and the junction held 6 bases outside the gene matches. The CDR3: CASSESSGGLPSTDTQYF. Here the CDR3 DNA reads TGTGCCAGCAGTGAATCTAGCGGGGGGTTACCTAGCACAGATACGCAGTATTTT.

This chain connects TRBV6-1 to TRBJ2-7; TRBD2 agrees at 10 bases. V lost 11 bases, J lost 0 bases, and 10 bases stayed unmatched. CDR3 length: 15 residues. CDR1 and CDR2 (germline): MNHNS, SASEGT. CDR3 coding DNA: TGTGCCGGCGGACATAGCGGGGGGACCTCCTACGAGCAGTACTTC. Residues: CAGGHSGGTSYEQYF.

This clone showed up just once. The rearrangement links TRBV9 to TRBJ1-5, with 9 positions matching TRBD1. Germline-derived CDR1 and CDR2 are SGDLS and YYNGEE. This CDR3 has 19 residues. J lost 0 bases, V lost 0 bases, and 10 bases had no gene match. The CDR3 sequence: CASSVGPGQGWDSNQPQHF. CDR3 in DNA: TGTGCCAGCAGCGTAGGTCCGGGACAGGGTTGGGATAGCAATCAGCCCCAGCATTTT.

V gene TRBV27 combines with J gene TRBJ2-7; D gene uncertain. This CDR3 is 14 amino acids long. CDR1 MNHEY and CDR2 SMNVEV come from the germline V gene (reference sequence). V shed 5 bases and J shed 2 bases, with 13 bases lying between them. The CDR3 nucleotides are TGTGCCAGCAGTCCCCAAAGTTTAGCCTACGAGCAGTACTTC. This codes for CASSPQSLAYEQYF.

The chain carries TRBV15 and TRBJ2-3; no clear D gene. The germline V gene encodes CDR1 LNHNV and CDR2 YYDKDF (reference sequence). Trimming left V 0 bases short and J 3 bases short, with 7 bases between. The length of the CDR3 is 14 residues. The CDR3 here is CATSRDFGTDTQYF. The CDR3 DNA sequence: TGTGCCACCAGCAGAGATTTCGGGACAGATACGCAGTATTTT.

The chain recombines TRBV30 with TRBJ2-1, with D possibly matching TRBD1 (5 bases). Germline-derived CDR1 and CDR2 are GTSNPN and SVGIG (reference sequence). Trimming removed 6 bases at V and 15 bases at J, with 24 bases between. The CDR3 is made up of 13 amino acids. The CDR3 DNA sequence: TGTGCCTGCCGCTTAGGTGGGGCAACAACCATGTTCTTC. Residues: CACRLGGATTMFF.

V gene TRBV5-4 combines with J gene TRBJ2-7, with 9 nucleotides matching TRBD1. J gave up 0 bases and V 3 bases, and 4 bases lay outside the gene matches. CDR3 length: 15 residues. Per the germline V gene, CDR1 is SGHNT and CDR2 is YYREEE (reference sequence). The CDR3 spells CASSYGQGFSYEQYF. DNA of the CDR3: TGTGCCAGCAGCTACGGACAGGGGTTCTCCTACGAGCAGTACTTC.

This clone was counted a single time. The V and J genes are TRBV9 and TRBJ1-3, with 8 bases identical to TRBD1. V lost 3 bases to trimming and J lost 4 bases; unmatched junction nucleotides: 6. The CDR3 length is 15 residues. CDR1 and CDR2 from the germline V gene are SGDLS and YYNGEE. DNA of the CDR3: TGTGCCAGCAGCGCCAGACAGGGGTCCGGAAACACCATATATTTT. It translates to CASSARQGSGNTIYF.

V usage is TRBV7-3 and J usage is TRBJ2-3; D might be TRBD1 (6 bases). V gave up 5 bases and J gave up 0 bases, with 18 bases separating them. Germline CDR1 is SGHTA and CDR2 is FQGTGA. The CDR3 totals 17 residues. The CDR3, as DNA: TGTGCCAGCAGCCGCAGCCCCGGGACAACCAGCACAGATACGCAGTATTTT. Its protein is CASSRSPGTTSTDTQYF.

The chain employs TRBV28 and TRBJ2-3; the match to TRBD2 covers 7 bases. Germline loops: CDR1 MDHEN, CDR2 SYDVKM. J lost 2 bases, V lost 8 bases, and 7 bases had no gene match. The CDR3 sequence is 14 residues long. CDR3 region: CASVRAGSTDTQYF. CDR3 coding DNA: TGTGCCAGCGTGAGAGCGGGGTCCACAGATACGCAGTATTTT.

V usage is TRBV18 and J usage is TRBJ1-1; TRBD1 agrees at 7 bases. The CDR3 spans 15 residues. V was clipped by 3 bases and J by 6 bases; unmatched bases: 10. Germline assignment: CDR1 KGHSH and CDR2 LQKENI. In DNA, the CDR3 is TGTGCCAGCTCACCCACGGGACAGTCGACGGCTGAAGCTTTCTTT. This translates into CASSPTGQSTAEAFF.

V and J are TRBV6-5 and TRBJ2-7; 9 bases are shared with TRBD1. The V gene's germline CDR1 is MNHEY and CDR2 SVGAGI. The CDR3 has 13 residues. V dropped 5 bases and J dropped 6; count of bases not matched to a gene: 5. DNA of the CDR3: TGTGCCAGCAGTCCGGACAGGGGAGGCGAGCAGTACTTC. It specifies CASSPDRGGEQYF.

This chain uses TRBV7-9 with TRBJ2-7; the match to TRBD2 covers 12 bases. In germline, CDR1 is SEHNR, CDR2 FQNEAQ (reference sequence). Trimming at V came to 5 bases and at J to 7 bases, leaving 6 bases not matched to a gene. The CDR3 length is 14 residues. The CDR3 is CASSHGLAGSEQYF. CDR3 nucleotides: TGTGCCAGCAGCCACGGACTAGCGGGGTCTGAGCAGTACTTC.

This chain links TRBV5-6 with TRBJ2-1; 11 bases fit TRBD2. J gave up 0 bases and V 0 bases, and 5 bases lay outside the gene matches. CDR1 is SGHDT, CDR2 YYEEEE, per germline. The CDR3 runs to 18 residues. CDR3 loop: CASSLGRLAGSSYNEQFF. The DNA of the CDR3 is TGTGCCAGCAGCTTGGGCCGACTAGCGGGGAGCTCCTACAATGAGCAGTTCTTC.

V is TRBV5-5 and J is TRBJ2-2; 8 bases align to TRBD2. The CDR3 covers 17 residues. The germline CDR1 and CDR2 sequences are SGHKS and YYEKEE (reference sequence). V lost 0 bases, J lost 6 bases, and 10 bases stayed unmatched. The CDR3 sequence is CASSLAPGGGPPGELFF. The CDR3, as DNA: TGTGCCAGCAGCTTGGCCCCTGGCGGGGGGCCCCCCGGGGAGCTGTTTTTT.

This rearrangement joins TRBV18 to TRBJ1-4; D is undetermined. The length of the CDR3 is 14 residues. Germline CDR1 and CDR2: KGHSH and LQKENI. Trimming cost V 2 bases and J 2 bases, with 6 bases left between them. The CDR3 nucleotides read TGTGCCAGCTCACCAGCAACTACTAATGAAAAACTGTTTTTT. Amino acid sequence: CASSPATTNEKLFF.

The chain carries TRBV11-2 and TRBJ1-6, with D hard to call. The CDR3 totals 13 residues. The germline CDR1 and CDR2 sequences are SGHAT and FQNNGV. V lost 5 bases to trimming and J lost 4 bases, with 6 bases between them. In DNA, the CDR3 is TGTGCCAGCAGCACTGAGTATAATTCACCCCTCCACTTT. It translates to CASSTEYNSPLHF.

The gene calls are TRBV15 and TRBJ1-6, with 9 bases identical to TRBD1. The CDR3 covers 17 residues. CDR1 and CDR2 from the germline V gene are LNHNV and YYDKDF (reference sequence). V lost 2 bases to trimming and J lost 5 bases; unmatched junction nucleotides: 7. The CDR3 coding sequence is TGTGCCACCAGCAGACCGACCGGGACAGGGAATAATTCACCCCTCCACTTT. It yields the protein CATSRPTGTGNNSPLHF.